This TCR beta chain came from a study of T cells in narcolepsy (dated 2018 in TCRdb). Regarding the complete study: The study enrolled patients with narcolepsy type 1 or type 2 (NT1, NT2) together with healthy control donors. The study used TCR Vbeta sequencing to track clonotypes in blood and CSF while looking for autoreactive T cells in narcolepsy patients that target self-antigens of hypocretin neurons (hypocretin, TRIB2). Broader findings and caveats from the paper: Plots comparing CSF and blood CD4+ T cell clonotypes from the same patient highlighted HCRT-specific and TRIB2-specific autoreactive clonotypes. No sequences matching autoreactive T cell clones were present in some of the blood memory CD4+ repertoires from patients and controls. Patients and controls had comparable numbers of sequenced blood memory CD4+ clonotypes, averaging about 40,000 and 33,000, respectively. According to the report, autoreactive clonotypes were detected serially in the blood of the same patients and of different patients, but not in healthy controls.

Library creation used the immunoSEQ multiplex PCR assay. TCRdb retrieved this table from immuneACCESS and kept in-frame rearrangements only. Not all clones are present; in checked studies, unresolved V genes account for under half, and no reason is known for the remainder. In this sample the table shows tens of thousands of clones, 70% to 90% of which occur a single time. Of the sample, approximately 1.7% is held by the ten largest clones. For TCR Vbeta sequencing, memory CD4+ T cells were sorted ex vivo from the peripheral blood of narcolepsy patients and healthy controls. Counted from cysteine to phenylalanine, this CDR3 has 17 amino acids. The entry retains the CDR3 DNA only, 51 bases that are in frame from base 1. Taken from the germline V gene (reference sequence), the CDR1 and CDR2 loops are MNHEY and SMNVEV. Germline trimming amounts to 1 base on V and 1 base on J, with 5 as the count of junction bases outside the gene matches.

Comment on this clone: Its antigen is not yet known. No qualities accompany the bases; no much larger clone lies one base away.

The sequence links TRBV27 to TRBJ2-1; TRBD2 matches 9 bases in the middle. Sequenced input: CD45RA- memory CD4+ T cells from PBMCs. Per the publication, the cell subset or site label means: memory T cells sorted ex vivo from peripheral blood. The receptor was isolated from a human donor with narcolepsy. The DNA reads TGTGCCAGCAGTTTATTGGGCGGGGGGGCGTCCTACAATGAGCAGTTCTTC. It specifies CASSLLGGGASYNEQFF.